This passage covers 31 T cell receptor beta chains from one sample sequenced in a study of OX40 agonist ivuxolimab in advanced cancers. This table comes from immunoSEQ multiplex PCR, and its TCRdb copy is limited to in-frame clones, with some not included. The data contain 75,000 or so clones, about four fifths of them singletons. The source was CD4+ or CD8+ T cells sorted from blood, collected in a trial of the OX40 agonist ivuxolimab. These receptors originate from an adult with an advanced solid tumor such as melanoma, head and neck, liver or kidney cancer.

This sequence joins TRBV4-3 and TRBJ1-4; TRBD1 matches 7 bases. Germline trimming cut 0 bases from V and 5 bases from J; bases unmatched to any gene: 15. The CDR3 covers 19 residues. The V gene's germline CDR1 is LGHNA and CDR2 YSLEER. CDR3 DNA: TGCGCCAGCAGCCAAGATTTAATGGAGACCGGGACAGTAAATGAAAAACTGTTTTTT. Translation: CASSQDLMETGTVNEKLFF.

This sequence joins TRBV18 and TRBJ2-7, with D perhaps matching TRBD2 (5 bases). The germline V and J ends were trimmed by 6 bases and 6 bases, with 24 bases remaining between them. The CDR3 contains 16 residues. Germline CDR1 and CDR2: KGHSH and LQKENI. CDR3 amino acids: CASSLRSVEVPLEQYF. CDR3 nucleotide sequence: TGTGCCAGCTCGTTGCGGTCAGTGGAGGTCCCTCTCGAGCAGTACTTC.

The gene calls are TRBV7-2 and TRBJ2-3; D is undetermined. Germline CDR1 reads SGHTA; CDR2 reads FQGNSA. The CDR3 contains 13 residues. V was shortened by 1 base and J by 0 bases, with 2 bases between the two germline ends. In nucleotides, the CDR3 is TGTGCCAGCAGCTTAGTTAGCACAGATACGCAGTATTTT. Translating gives CASSLVSTDTQYF.

This clone appeared a single time. The genes are TRBV7-6 and TRBJ1-1; possibly TRBD1 for D (5 bases). The V end lost 0 bases, the J end lost 3 bases, and 11 bases lay between the germline ends. Germline-derived CDR1 and CDR2 are SGHVS and FNYEAQ. This CDR3 has 15 residues. The CDR3 here is CASSLANAGDTEAFF. CDR3 sequence (DNA): TGTGCCAGCAGCTTAGCGAATGCGGGGGACACTGAAGCTTTCTTT. Drawing the rest from reference TRBV7-6 and TRBJ1-1, the complete variable domain is GAGVSQSPRYKVTKRGQDVALRCDPISGHVSLYWYRQALGQGPEFLTYFNYEAQQDKSGLPNDRFSAERPEGSISTLTIQRTEQRDSAMYRCASSLANAGDTEAFFGQGTRLTVV.

The chain combines TRBV30 with TRBJ2-3; D is undetermined. V was shortened by 2 bases and J by 2 bases, with 11 bases between the two germline ends. Germline CDR1 GTSNPN, CDR2 SVGIG (reference sequence). The CDR3 spans 14 residues. The CDR3 is CAWSMLAATDTQYF. As DNA, the CDR3 is TGTGCCTGGAGTATGCTGGCAGCCACAGATACGCAGTATTTT.

The chain uses TRBV10-2 and TRBJ2-3; maybe TRBD1 (5 bases). Trimming removed 5 bases at V and 4 bases at J, with 10 bases between. From germline, CDR1 is WSHSY and CDR2 SAAADI. The CDR3 has 13 amino acids. The CDR3 coding sequence is TGCGCCAGCAGTTATCCAGGGTCAGATACGCAGTATTTT. Translation gives CASSYPGSDTQYF.

This clone appeared many times. V gene TRBV5-1 combines with J gene TRBJ2-2; 7 nucleotides line up with TRBD2. With V trimmed by 3 bases and J by 0 bases, 2 bases remained unmatched. Germline V gives CDR1 SGHRS, CDR2 YFSETQ. The CDR3 spans 15 residues. CDR3 sequence: CASSSGLPNTGELFF. The CDR3 DNA reads as TGCGCCAGCAGCTCGGGACTACCGAACACCGGGGAGCTGTTTTTT.

The gene calls are TRBV28 and TRBJ1-5; D is undetermined. The CDR3 has 14 amino acids. Looked up from germline, CDR1 is MDHEN and CDR2 is SYDVKM. The germline V and J ends were trimmed by 5 bases and 6 bases, with 14 bases remaining between them. In nucleotides, the CDR3 is TGTGCCAGCAGTAGAGGCTCAAGGTCTCAGCCCCAGCATTTT. As protein: CASSRGSRSQPQHF.

The chain uses TRBV30 and TRBJ1-2; possible D gene TRBD1, 6 bases. Germline V CDR1 and CDR2: GTSNPN, SVGIG (reference sequence). The CDR3 is 12 amino acids. V was cut by 0 bases and J by 9 bases, with 11 bases left in between. The CDR3: CAWSVQGRRYTF. In DNA form, the CDR3 reads TGTGCCTGGAGTGTACAGGGAAGGCGCTACACCTTC.

The chain carries TRBV7-8 and TRBJ2-3; 8 nucleotides line up with TRBD2. CDR1 is SGHVS and CDR2 is FQNEAQ in the germline V gene. The CDR3 runs 16 residues. V shed 3 bases and J 1 base; nucleotides not matched to a gene: 6. Here the CDR3 reads CASSLRDSGGTDTQYF. As DNA, the CDR3 is TGTGCCAGCAGCTTGCGGGATAGCGGGGGCACAGATACGCAGTATTTT.

The chain has TRBV7-6 and TRBJ1-1; no definite D call. V was cut by 5 bases and J by 7 bases, with 8 bases left in between. The CDR3 covers 11 residues. CDR1 SGHVS and CDR2 FNYEAQ come from the germline V gene. As DNA, the CDR3 is TGTGCCAGCAGCGTTGAGGGTGAAGCTTTCTTT. Residues: CASSVEGEAFF.

The chain joins TRBV7-2 to TRBJ2-4; D is ambiguous. The germline V gene encodes CDR1 SGHTA and CDR2 FQGNSA. The length of the CDR3 is 14 residues. Trimming took off 5 bases at V and 9 bases at J, with 17 bases between the two ends. The CDR3 coding sequence is TGTGCCAGCAGCACCACCGTAGGCAGTATCATTCAGTACTTC. Its protein product is CASSTTVGSIIQYF.

This sequence joins TRBV7-9 and TRBJ2-3; D gene unclear. The CDR3 extends over 14 amino acids. V lost 4 bases and J lost 3, with 11 bases in between. The germline V gene encodes CDR1 SEHNR and CDR2 FQNEAQ (reference sequence). CDR3 protein: CASSYIKETDTQYF. As DNA, the CDR3 is TGTGCCAGCAGCTACATTAAGGAAACAGATACGCAGTATTTT.

The gene calls are TRBV7-6 and TRBJ2-3; 8 bases map to TRBD2. Germline CDR1 SGHVS, CDR2 FNYEAQ. The CDR3 loop spans 16 amino acids. With V trimmed by 3 bases and J by 2 bases, 7 bases remained unmatched. The CDR3, as DNA: TGTGCCAGCAGCTTCCTAAGCGGGAGTAACACAGATACGCAGTATTTT. Its protein product is CASSFLSGSNTDTQYF.

The chain uses TRBV28 and TRBJ2-1, with D perhaps matching TRBD1 (6 bases). The CDR3 runs to 13 residues. CDR1 is MDHEN and CDR2 is SYDVKM in the germline V gene. With 4 bases removed from V and 2 bases from J, the gap between germline ends came to 6 bases. In DNA form, the CDR3 reads TGTGCCAGCAGTTCAGGGGCCTACAATGAGCAGTTCTTC. Amino acids: CASSSGAYNEQFF.

This chain connects TRBV19 to TRBJ2-7, with TRBD1 matching 9 bases. The CDR3 covers 15 residues. Per germline, CDR1 LNHDA and CDR2 SQIVND (reference sequence). The V gene end was trimmed by 1 base and the J gene end by 6 bases; junction bases not matched to a gene: 7. The CDR3 loop reads CASSIGDRAHPEQYF. The CDR3 DNA sequence: TGTGCCAGTAGTATAGGGGACAGGGCACATCCCGAGCAGTACTTC.

The rearrangement links TRBV6-1 to TRBJ2-5; D is possibly TRBD2 (6 bases). Germline CDR1 MNHNS, CDR2 SASEGT. The V end was cut by 1 base, the J end by 2 bases, with 11 bases between. The CDR3 contains 15 residues. The CDR3 bases are TGTGCCAGCAGTGAAGGGGGACTCCCACAAGAGACCCAGTACTTC. Amino acids: CASSEGGLPQETQYF.

This clone was detected a few times. The chain recombines TRBV2 with TRBJ2-7, with D tentatively TRBD1 or TRBD2 (6 bases each). Germline V gene sequence: CDR1 SNHLY, CDR2 FYNNEI. The length of the CDR3 is 13 residues. Trimming cost V 11 bases and J 6 bases, with 20 bases left between them. In DNA, the CDR3 is TGTGCCCGAGGAGGGGGAATTGTGCGCGAGCAGTACTTC. It yields the protein CARGGGIVREQYF.

The rearrangement uses TRBV27 and TRBJ2-3; 14 bases fit TRBD2. The CDR3 is made up of 17 amino acids. Germline CDR1 and CDR2: MNHEY and SMNVEV (reference sequence). The junction had 8 bases not matched to a gene; V was cut back by 5 bases and J by 4 bases. In nucleotides, the CDR3 is TGTGCCAGCAGTCCAAGGACTAGCGGGGGGATTTCAGATACGCAGTATTTT. Translation: CASSPRTSGGISDTQYF.

The chain joins TRBV7-9 to TRBJ1-2; no clear D gene. The CDR3 has 14 residues. Germline V gives CDR1 SEHNR, CDR2 FQNEAQ (reference sequence). V was cut by 1 base and J by 2 bases, with 8 bases left in between. Here the CDR3 DNA reads TGTGCCAGCAGCTTAGGAGGTTCCAACTATGGCTACACCTTC. Translation: CASSLGGSNYGYTF.

The table lists this clone with a count of one. The chain has TRBV11-2 and TRBJ2-5; TRBD2 matches 8 bases. The J segment lost 7 bases and the V segment lost 4 bases, leaving 14 bases of the junction unmatched. CDR3 size: 16 residues. Germline CDR1 is SGHAT and CDR2 is FQNNGV. The chain's CDR3 is CASSSLAGTPDGTQYF. The DNA of the CDR3 is TGTGCCAGCAGCTCATTAGCGGGGACCCCAGATGGGACCCAGTACTTC.

This clone was counted a few times. This sequence joins TRBV5-6 and TRBJ2-7; D is unresolved. The V and J ends lost 2 bases and 2 bases respectively, with 5 bases between them. CDR1 is SGHDT and CDR2 is YYEEEE in the germline V gene. This CDR3 comprises 12 residues. The CDR3 nucleotides read TGTGCCAGCAGCTTCGGTACCTACGAGCAGTACTTC. This sequence encodes CASSFGTYEQYF.

The gene calls are TRBV7-2 and TRBJ1-2; weak D call: TRBD1 (5 bases). The CDR3 extends over 18 amino acids. The V gene's germline CDR1 is SGHTA and CDR2 FQGNSA. V dropped 5 bases and J dropped 1 base, with 23 bases sitting between them. The CDR3 DNA reads as TGTGCCAGCAGCCCCGGATGGCAGGGAAAGCTCCATAACTATGGCTACACCTTC. It is translated as CASSPGWQGKLHNYGYTF.

V and J are TRBV6-5 and TRBJ1-1; the match to TRBD1 covers 10 bases. Germline CDR1 is MNHEY and CDR2 is SVGAGI. The CDR3 spans 15 residues. V was clipped by 5 bases and J by 4 bases; unmatched bases: 7. CDR3 coding DNA: TGTGCCAGCAGTCGACAGGGGGCGGTGAGCACTGAAGCTTTCTTT. Encoded protein: CASSRQGAVSTEAFF.

The rearrangement links TRBV7-9 to TRBJ1-4; no clear D. This CDR3 region has 13 residues. Germline V gene sequence: CDR1 SEHNR, CDR2 FQNEAQ (reference sequence). The V end was cut by 6 bases, the J end by 4 bases, with 9 bases between. CDR3 sequence: CASRFEDNEKLFF. CDR3 nucleotides: TGTGCCAGCAGATTCGAGGATAATGAAAAACTGTTTTTT.

This chain connects TRBV4-1 to TRBJ1-1, with D hard to call. Germline CDR1 and CDR2: MGHRA and YSYEKL. This CDR3 has 17 residues. Trimming took 1 base from V and 3 from J, leaving 18 bases between them. CDR3 DNA sequence: TGCGCCAGCAGCCAAGGAGCTGCGACGAGGTTGTACACTGAAGCTTTCTTT. Translation: CASSQGAATRLYTEAFF.

This chain uses TRBV30 with TRBJ1-4, with no clear D. The germline V and J ends were trimmed by 4 bases and 13 bases, with 4 bases remaining between them. Germline values: CDR1 GTSNPN, CDR2 SVGIG (reference sequence). The CDR3 is 8 residues long. The CDR3 DNA reads as TGTGCCTGGATCCCACTGTTTTTT. The encoded protein is CAWIPLFF.

This chain uses TRBV29-1 with TRBJ2-2; D is possibly TRBD2 (5 bases). The germline V gene encodes CDR1 SQVTM and CDR2 ANQGSEA. Trimming stripped 0 bases from V and 0 bases from J, with 11 bases between. The CDR3 runs 16 residues. In DNA, the CDR3 is TGCAGCGTTGAAGATTCAAGGACTCCGAACACCGGGGAGCTGTTTTTT. As protein: CSVEDSRTPNTGELFF.

The rearrangement joins TRBV5-1 to TRBJ1-4; D is undetermined. Germline CDR1 SGHRS, CDR2 YFSETQ. V was cut by 4 bases and J by 0 bases, with 13 bases left in between. The length of the CDR3 is 16 residues. In DNA form, the CDR3 reads TGCGCCAGCAGCCCACTAACGGGTGCAACTAATGAAAAACTGTTTTTT. Its translation: CASSPLTGATNEKLFF.

The V and J genes are TRBV30 and TRBJ2-5; 7 positions agree with TRBD2. The V gene end was trimmed by 3 bases and the J gene end by 4 bases; junction bases not matched to a gene: 11. The CDR3 totals 15 residues. Germline V gives CDR1 GTSNPN, CDR2 SVGIG (reference sequence). This CDR3 reads CAWSRAGPTLETQYF. CDR3 coding DNA: TGTGCCTGGAGCAGAGCGGGACCGACGCTAGAGACCCAGTACTTC.

This chain links TRBV9 with TRBJ1-2; D is unresolved. Germline CDR1 and CDR2: SGDLS and YYNGEE. The germline V and J ends were trimmed by 4 bases and 3 bases, with 16 bases remaining between them. The CDR3 is 15 amino acids. CDR3 in DNA: TGTGCCAGCAGCCCAGGACTGTCACTACACTATGGCTACACCTTC. Protein sequence: CASSPGLSLHYGYTF.